This T cell receptor beta chain derives from a study of blood T cell repertoires in COVID-19. Overall study: Sites in the United States, Italy and Spain provided acute and convalescent COVID-19 samples.

The sample holds one count of this clone. This CDR3 region has 15 residues. Trimming pared 1 base from V and 4 bases from J, leaving 13 bases between. CDR1 and CDR2 (germline): MNHNS, SASEGT. As handled by the study authors: Researchers report that nucleated cell counts were estimated from reference gene primer amplification. Assay: immunoSEQ multiplex PCR; the TCRdb copy retains only in-frame clones and omits some. The D gene and trimming were derived from the DNA, and the V and J assignments and clone size from that table. The data show 270,000 or so clones, with over 75% seen just once and more than 10% held by the top ten.

The specimen was peripheral blood. This chain joins TRBV6-1 and TRBJ1-2; D may be TRBD1 (5 bases). The receptor's source is a human donor in a cohort sampled during active COVID-19. CDR3 DNA sequence: TGTGCCAGCAGTGAAGTCCCGACAGCAGTCTATGGCTACACCTTC. It specifies CASSEVPTAVYGYTF.